The source of this T cell receptor (beta chain) is a study of T cell responses to AZD1222 COVID-19 vaccine. General study results and limits: The peak T cell response came first, and repertoires were sampled only after it. Just a handful of AZD1222 recipients tested seropositive at baseline.

This clone was observed a single time. What it binds is not known. This CDR3 is also generated by other DNA sequences in the sample. Sequencing was performed with immunoSEQ multiplex PCR; in TCRdb, only in-frame clones are kept and a portion is missing. The sample lists some 160,000 clones, just under 95% seen once, with roughly 1% in the top ten. The germline gives CDR1 SGHRS, CDR2 YFSETQ. The CDR3 totals 13 residues. V was cut by 3 bases and J by 2 bases, with 8 bases left in between. The sequence was collected from an adult in good health. The gene calls are TRBV5-1 and TRBJ1-1; D might be TRBD1 (6 bases). Material: peripheral blood, obtained on day 0 of AZD1222 vaccination. CDR3 sequence (DNA): TGCGCCAGCAGCTCGACAGGCAACACTGAAGCTTTCTTT. It is translated as CASSSTGNTEAFF.